The 18 T cell receptor beta chains reported below all come from one sample, sequenced in a study of T cell repertoires in cytomegalovirus infection. TCRdb re-derived calls from the reads in MiXCR, one entry per CDR3 protein. The table records just under 550,000 distinct CDR3 sequences, 26% of them present only once. The sequenced material came from PBMCs. The origin of the receptors is a human donor in good health (CMV status not recorded). Some clones in this sample may be carry-over from other donors' samples.

The chain links TRBV2 to TRBJ1-2; 7 bases are a match to TRBD1. Germline-derived CDR1 and CDR2 are SNHLY and FYNNEI. V was pared by 11 bases and J by 6 bases, with 9 bases of the junction left unmatched. The CDR3 has 12 amino acids. CDR3 loop: CAAGQRGHGYTF. The CDR3 DNA is TGTGCCGCGGGACAGAGAGGACATGGCTACACCTTC.

The chain combines TRBV12-3 or TRBV12-4 with TRBJ2-1; 10 bases are shared with TRBD2. This CDR3 is built from 17 residues. V lost 5 bases to trimming and J lost 0 bases; unmatched junction nucleotides: 7. This chain's CDR3 is CASSDRLAGNSYNEQFF. The CDR3 nucleotides are TGTGCCAGCAGTGACAGACTAGCGGGTAACTCCTACAATGAGCAGTTCTTC.

This clonotype was counted a single time. The V and J genes are TRBV20-1 and TRBJ2-5; 10 nucleotides agree with TRBD2. V was clipped by 4 bases and J by 1 base; unmatched bases: 9. The CDR3 runs to 16 residues. Germline lookup yields CDR1 DFQATT and CDR2 SNEGSKA (reference sequence). CDR3 amino acids: CSATSAGGGLQETQYF. DNA for the CDR3: TGCAGTGCTACCTCAGCGGGGGGGGGTCTCCAAGAGACCCAGTACTTC.

This chain links TRBV27 with TRBJ1-6; TRBD1 might be the D (5 bases). The CDR3 has 14 amino acids. Trimming took 2 bases from V and 9 from J, leaving 11 bases between them. CDR1 is MNHEY, CDR2 SMNVEV, per germline (reference sequence). This CDR3 reads CASSLMQGRSPLHF. CDR3 sequence (DNA): TGTGCCAGCAGTTTAATGCAGGGACGTTCACCCCTCCACTTT.

The J gene is TRBJ2-3, the V gene TRBV7-2; D remains unclear. This CDR3 is 14 amino acids long. The V end was cut by 5 bases, the J end by 2 bases, with 11 bases between. CDR1 and CDR2 (germline): SGHTA, FQGNSA. CDR3 in DNA: TGTGCCAGCAGCAAGGAGTGGGACACAGATACGCAGTATTTT. Its protein is CASSKEWDTDTQYF.

This clonotype appeared many times. J is TRBJ1-1 and V is TRBV12-3 or TRBV12-4; 7 bases fit TRBD1. This CDR3 is 13 amino acids long. J gave up 7 bases and V 5 bases, and 7 bases lay outside the gene matches. CDR3 protein: CASSLQGILEAFF. The CDR3 DNA reads as TGTGCCAGCAGTCTACAGGGGATCCTTGAAGCTTTCTTT.

This clonotype came up many times. V usage is TRBV6-5 and J usage is TRBJ1-1; D remains ambiguous. Germline V gene sequence: CDR1 MNHEY, CDR2 SVGAGI. Trimming took off 4 bases at V and 1 base at J, with 16 bases between the two ends. The CDR3 is made up of 16 amino acids. The CDR3 nucleotides read TGTGCCAGCAGTTCCGCAGGAGGGATAACGAACACTGAAGCTTTCTTT. It codes for CASSSAGGITNTEAFF.

This clonotype has a handful of counts. The J gene is TRBJ1-2, the V gene TRBV27; weak D call: TRBD1 (5 bases). CDR3 length equals 16 residues. Per the germline V gene, CDR1 is MNHEY and CDR2 is SMNVEV (reference sequence). V shed 6 bases and J shed 6 bases, with 23 bases lying between them. The CDR3 nucleotides read TGTGCCAGCAGCTCCCTAGTGATGGGGGACGCGAATGGCTACACCTTC. Translated, it gives CASSSLVMGDANGYTF.

This sequence joins TRBV7-6 and TRBJ2-1; 8 nucleotides match TRBD1. The V gene end was trimmed by 3 bases and the J gene end by 9 bases; junction bases not matched to a gene: 10. The CDR3 length is 15 residues. Per germline, CDR1 SGHVS and CDR2 FNYEAQ. DNA for the CDR3: TGTGCCAGCAGCTTTACGACAGGGGCAGCAAGTGAGCAGTTCTTC. It specifies CASSFTTGAASEQFF. The full variable domain, completed using reference TRBV7-6 and TRBJ2-1, is GAGVSQSPRYKVTKRGQDVALRCDPISGHVSLYWYRQALGQGPEFLTYFNYEAQQDKSGLPNDRFSAERPEGSISTLTIQRTEQRDSAMYRCASSFTTGAASEQFFGPGTRLTVL.

This chain uses TRBV27 with TRBJ2-3, with 7 positions matching TRBD1. V dropped 3 bases and J dropped 0; count of bases not matched to a gene: 3. CDR3 length: 15 residues. CDR1 MNHEY and CDR2 SMNVEV come from the germline V gene (reference sequence). The CDR3 sequence is CASSFGRGSTDTQYF. The CDR3, as DNA: TGTGCCAGCAGTTTTGGCAGGGGGAGCACAGATACGCAGTATTTT.

Only a few counts were recorded for this clonotype. The rearrangement links TRBV20-1 to TRBJ2-7, with D maybe TRBD1 (6 bases). Germline V gene data show CDR1 as DFQATT and CDR2 as SNEGSKA (reference sequence). V lost 0 bases and J 2 bases, leaving 11 bases between the germline ends. CDR3 length: 14 amino acids. CDR3 bases: TGCAGTGCTAGAGATATGGGACACCCCTACGAGCAGTACGTC. Protein product: CSARDMGHPYEQYV.

Many counts were recorded for this clonotype. The chain joins TRBV19 to TRBJ2-1, with TRBD1 matching 8 bases. The CDR3 runs 15 residues. V trimming: 5 bases; J trimming: 4 bases; junction bases outside the gene matches: 7. CDR1 is LNHDA and CDR2 is SQIVND in the germline V gene (reference sequence). DNA for the CDR3: TGTGCCAGTAGTCCTGGGACAGGAGGGTACAATGAGCAGTTCTTC. Protein sequence: CASSPGTGGYNEQFF. Drawing the rest from reference TRBV19 and TRBJ2-1, the complete variable domain is DGGITQSPKYLFRKEGQNVTLSCEQNLNHDAMYWYRQDPGQGLRLIYYSQIVNDFQKGDIAEGYSVSREKKESFPLTVTSAQKNPTAFYLCASSPGTGGYNEQFFGPGTRLTVL.

This clonotype was detected only a few times. The chain employs TRBV6-1 and TRBJ2-6; D gene ambiguous. The CDR3 runs 14 residues. V was cut by 9 bases and J by 3 bases, with 12 bases left in between. CDR1 and CDR2 from the germline V gene are MNHNS and SASEGT. The CDR3 nucleotides are TGTGCCAGTTCCCCTGGGTTTGGGGCCAACGTCCTGACTTTC. Residues: CASSPGFGANVLTF.

The V call is TRBV12-3 or TRBV12-4, the J call TRBJ1-3; no firm D call. The V end lost 5 bases, the J end lost 0 bases, and 14 bases lay between the germline ends. The CDR3 has 16 residues. CDR3 sequence reads: CASSPPVSGSGNTIYF. The CDR3, as DNA: TGTGCCAGCAGTCCGCCCGTCTCGGGCTCTGGAAACACCATATATTTT.

This clonotype was seen many times. CDR3 residues: CASSQGPDGYTF. Written as DNA, the CDR3 is TGTGCCAGCAGCCAAGGGCCAGATGGCTACACCTTC. V usage is TRBV7-2 and J usage is TRBJ1-2, with unresolved D. Germline V gives CDR1 SGHTA, CDR2 FQGNSA. The CDR3 loop spans 12 amino acids. V lost 5 bases and J lost 6, with 10 bases in between.

This clonotype was counted between two and nine times. The CDR3 DNA sequence: TGTGCCAGCAGTTCATTCCGGCCGGGACGATCTGTCTCTGGGGCCAACGTCCTGACTTTC. Translation gives CASSSFRPGRSVSGANVLTF. The genes are TRBV6-5 and TRBJ2-6; either TRBD1 or TRBD2 may fit D (5 bases each). V dropped 4 bases and J dropped 0 bases, with 22 bases sitting between them. Germline values: CDR1 MNHEY, CDR2 SVGAGI. The CDR3 consists of 20 residues.

V usage is TRBV4-1 and J usage is TRBJ1-2; possible D gene TRBD1, 6 bases. Germline CDR1 and CDR2: MGHRA and YSYEKL. Trimming cost V 1 base and J 2 bases, with 23 bases left between them. The CDR3 extends over 19 amino acids. CDR3 protein: CASSQVGVTGGRRNYGYTF. The CDR3 coding sequence is TGCGCCAGCAGCCAAGTTGGGGTCACGGGGGGCAGGCGGAACTATGGCTACACCTTC.

The CDR3 DNA reads TGTGCCAGCAGCTTAAGTAACTCCCACGAGCAGTACGTC. This encodes CASSLSNSHEQYV. The chain links TRBV11-3 to TRBJ2-7; no firm D call. The CDR3 extends over 13 amino acids. The germline CDR1 and CDR2 sequences are SGHNT and YENEEA.